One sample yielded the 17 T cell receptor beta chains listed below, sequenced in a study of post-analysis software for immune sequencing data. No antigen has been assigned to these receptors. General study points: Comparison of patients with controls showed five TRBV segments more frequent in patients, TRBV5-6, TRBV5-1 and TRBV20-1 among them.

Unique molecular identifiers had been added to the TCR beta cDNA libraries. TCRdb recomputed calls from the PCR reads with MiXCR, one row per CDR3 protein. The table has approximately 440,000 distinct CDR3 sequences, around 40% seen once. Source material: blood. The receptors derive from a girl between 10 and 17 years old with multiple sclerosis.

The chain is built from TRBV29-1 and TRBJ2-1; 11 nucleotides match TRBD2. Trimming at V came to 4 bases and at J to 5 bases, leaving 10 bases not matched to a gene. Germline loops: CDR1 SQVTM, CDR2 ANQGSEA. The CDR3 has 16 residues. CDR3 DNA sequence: TGCAGCGTTGTACTAGCGGGAGCTCACCCTCACAATGAGCAGTTCTTC. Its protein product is CSVVLAGAHPHNEQFF.

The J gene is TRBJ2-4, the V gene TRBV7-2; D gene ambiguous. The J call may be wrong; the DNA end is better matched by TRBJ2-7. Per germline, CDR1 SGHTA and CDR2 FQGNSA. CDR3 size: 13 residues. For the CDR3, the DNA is TGTGCCAGCAGCTTAAGGGTAACGTACGAGCAGTACTTC. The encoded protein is CASSLRVTYEQYF.

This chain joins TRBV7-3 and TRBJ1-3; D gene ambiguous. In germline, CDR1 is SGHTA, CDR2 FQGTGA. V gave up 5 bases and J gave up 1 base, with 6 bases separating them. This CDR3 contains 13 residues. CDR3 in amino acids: CASSPLSGNTIYF. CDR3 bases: TGTGCCAGCAGCCCGTTATCTGGAAACACCATATATTTT.

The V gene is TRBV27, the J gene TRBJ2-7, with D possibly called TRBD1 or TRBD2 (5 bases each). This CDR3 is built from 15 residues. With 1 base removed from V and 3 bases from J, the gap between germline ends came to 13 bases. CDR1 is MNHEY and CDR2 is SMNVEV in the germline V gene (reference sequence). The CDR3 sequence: CASSLLGESNYEQYF. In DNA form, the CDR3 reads TGTGCCAGCAGTTTATTGGGGGAGAGTAACTACGAGCAGTACTTC.

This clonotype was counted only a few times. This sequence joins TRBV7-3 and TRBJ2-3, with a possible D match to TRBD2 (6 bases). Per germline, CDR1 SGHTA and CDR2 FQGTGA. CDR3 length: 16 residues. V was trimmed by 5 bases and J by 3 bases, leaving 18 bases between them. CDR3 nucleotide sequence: TGTGCCAGCAGCCCGGGACTGGCGGAAGGGACAGATACGCAGTATTTT. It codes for CASSPGLAEGTDTQYF.

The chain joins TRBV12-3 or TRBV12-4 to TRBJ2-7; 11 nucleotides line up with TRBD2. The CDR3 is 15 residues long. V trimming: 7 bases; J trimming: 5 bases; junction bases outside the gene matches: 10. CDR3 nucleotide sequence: TGTGCCAGCATACCCTCACTAGCGGGAGACAACGAGCAGTACTTC. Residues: CASIPSLAGDNEQYF.

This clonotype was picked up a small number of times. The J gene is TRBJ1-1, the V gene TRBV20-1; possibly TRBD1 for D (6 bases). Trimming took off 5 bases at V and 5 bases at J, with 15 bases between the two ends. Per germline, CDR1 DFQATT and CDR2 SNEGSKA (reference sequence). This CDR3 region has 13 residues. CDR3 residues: CSAGQPSSTEAFF. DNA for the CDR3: TGCAGTGCTGGACAGCCCTCATCTACTGAAGCTTTCTTT.

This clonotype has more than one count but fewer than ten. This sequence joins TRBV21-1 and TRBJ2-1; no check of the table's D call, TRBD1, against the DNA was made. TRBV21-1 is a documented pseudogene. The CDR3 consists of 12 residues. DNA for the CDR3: TGTGCCAGCCCGAGGGGGCCCAATGAGCAGTTCTTC. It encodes CASPRGPNEQFF.

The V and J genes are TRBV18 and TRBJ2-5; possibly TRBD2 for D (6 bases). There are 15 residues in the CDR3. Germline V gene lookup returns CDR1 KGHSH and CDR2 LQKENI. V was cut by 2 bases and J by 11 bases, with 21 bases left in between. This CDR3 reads CASSPGEEGLGEQYF. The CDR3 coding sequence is TGTGCCAGCTCACCAGGGGAAGAGGGACTGGGGGAGCAGTACTTC.

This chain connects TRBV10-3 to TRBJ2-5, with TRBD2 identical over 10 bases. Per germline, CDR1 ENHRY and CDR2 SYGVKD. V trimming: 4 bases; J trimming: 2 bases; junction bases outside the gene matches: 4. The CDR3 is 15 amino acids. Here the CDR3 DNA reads TGTGCCATCAGTGCTAGCGGGGGTTTACAAGAGACCCAGTACTTC. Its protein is CAISASGGLQETQYF.

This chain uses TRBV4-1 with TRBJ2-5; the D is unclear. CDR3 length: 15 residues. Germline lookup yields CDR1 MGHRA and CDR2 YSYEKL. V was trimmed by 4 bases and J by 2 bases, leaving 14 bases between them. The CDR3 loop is CASSPVVALQETQYF. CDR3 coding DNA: TGCGCCAGCAGCCCGGTTGTAGCCTTGCAAGAGACCCAGTACTTC.

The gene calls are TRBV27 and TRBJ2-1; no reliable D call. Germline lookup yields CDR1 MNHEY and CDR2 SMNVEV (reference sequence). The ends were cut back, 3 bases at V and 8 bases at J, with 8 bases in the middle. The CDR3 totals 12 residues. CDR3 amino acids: CASSFSLDEQFF. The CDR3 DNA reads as TGTGCCAGCAGTTTTTCCCTAGATGAGCAGTTCTTC.

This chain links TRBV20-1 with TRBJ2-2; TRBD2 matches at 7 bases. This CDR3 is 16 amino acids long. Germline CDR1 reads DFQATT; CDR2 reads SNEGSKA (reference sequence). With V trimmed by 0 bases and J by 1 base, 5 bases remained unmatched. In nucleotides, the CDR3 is TGCAGTGCTAGAGATTTTCGCGGGGGGAACACCGGGGAGCTGTTTTTT. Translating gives CSARDFRGGNTGELFF.

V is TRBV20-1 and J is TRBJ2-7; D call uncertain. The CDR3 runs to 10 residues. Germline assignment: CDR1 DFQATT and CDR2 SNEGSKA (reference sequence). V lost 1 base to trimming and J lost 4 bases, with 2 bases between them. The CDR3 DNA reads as TGCAGTGCTAGAGGGTACGAGCAGTACTTC. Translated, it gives CSARGYEQYF.

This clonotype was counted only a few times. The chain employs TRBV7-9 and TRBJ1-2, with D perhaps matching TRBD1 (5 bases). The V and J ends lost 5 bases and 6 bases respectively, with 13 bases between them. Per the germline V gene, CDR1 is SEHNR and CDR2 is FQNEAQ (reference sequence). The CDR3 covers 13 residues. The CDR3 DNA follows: TGTGCCAGCAGCCCCAGGGAGTACGATGGCTACACCTTC. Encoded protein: CASSPREYDGYTF.

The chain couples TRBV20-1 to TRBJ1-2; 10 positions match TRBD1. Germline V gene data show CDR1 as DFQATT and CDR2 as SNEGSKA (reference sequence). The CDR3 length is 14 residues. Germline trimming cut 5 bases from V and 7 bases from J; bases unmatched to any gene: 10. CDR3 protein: CSASPGQGLFGYTF. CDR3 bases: TGCAGTGCTTCCCCGGGACAGGGGTTATTTGGCTACACCTTC.

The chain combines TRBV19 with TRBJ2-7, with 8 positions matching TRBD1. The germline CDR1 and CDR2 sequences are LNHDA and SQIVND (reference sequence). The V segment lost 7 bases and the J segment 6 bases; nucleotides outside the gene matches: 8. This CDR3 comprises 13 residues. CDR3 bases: TGTGCCAGTAACCCAGGGGGCCGAAGCGAGCAGTACTTC. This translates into CASNPGGRSEQYF.